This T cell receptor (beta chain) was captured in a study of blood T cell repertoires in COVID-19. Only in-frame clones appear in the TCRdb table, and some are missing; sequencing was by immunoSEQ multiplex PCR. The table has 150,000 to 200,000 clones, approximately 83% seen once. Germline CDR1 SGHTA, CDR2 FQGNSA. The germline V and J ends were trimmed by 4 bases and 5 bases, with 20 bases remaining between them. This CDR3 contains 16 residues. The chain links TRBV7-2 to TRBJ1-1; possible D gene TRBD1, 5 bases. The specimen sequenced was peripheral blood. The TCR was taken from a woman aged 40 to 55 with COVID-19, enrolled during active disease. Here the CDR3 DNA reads TGTGCCAGCAGCTCATTACAACGGGGGTCCAGAACTGAAGCTTTCTTT. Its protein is CASSSLQRGSRTEAFF.